This T cell receptor beta chain was sequenced in a study of blood T cells in healthy people across ages. Points from the study as a whole: From one million sequenced T cells, diversity estimates were lower bounds.

Germline loops: CDR1 SGHRS, CDR2 YFSETQ. The CDR3 is 15 residues long. A second 7 to 11 cycle PCR used barcoded and J-beta primers. TCRdb used MiXCR to reprocess the 5' RACE reads, holding one entry per CDR3 protein. The table lists under 1,000,000 distinct CDR3 sequences, about 45% of them singletons. With respect to this clonotype: Its antigen is unidentified. An end of the junction does not agree with germline; a read error may underlie this.

The rearrangement uses TRBV5-1 and TRBJ2-7; 10 bases map to TRBD1. Sequenced material: blood. The TCR was taken from an elderly man in good health. The CDR3 bases are TGCGCCAACAGCCCGCCGGGACAGGGGCTCTACGAGCAGTACTTC. This encodes CANSPPGQGLYEQYF.